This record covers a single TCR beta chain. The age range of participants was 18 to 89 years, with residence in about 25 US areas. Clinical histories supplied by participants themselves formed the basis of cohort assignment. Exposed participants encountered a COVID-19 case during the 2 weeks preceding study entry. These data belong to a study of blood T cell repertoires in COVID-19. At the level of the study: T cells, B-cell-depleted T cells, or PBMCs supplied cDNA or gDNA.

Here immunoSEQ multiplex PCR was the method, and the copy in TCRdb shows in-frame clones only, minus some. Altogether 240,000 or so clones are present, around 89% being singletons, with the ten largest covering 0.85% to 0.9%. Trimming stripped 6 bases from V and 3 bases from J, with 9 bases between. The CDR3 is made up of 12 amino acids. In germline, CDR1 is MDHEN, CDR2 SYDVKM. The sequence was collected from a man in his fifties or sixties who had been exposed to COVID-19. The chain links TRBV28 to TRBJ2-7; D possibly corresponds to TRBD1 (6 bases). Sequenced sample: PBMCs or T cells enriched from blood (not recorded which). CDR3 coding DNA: TGTGCCAGCAGGGACAGAGTCTACGAGCAGTACTTC. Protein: CASRDRVYEQYF. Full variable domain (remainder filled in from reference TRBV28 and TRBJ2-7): DVKVTQSSRYLVKRTGEKVFLECVQDMDHENMFWYRQDPGLGLRLIYFSYDVKMKEKGDIPEGYSVSREKKERFSLILESASTNQTSMYLCASRDRVYEQYFGPGTRLTVT.